Listed below are T cell receptor beta chains from one sample, sequenced in a study of shared clonotypes between healthy human individuals. Sequencing used immunoSEQ multiplex PCR; TCRdb keeps in-frame clones, though not all of them. The repertoire consists of fewer than 200,000 clones, with about 66% occurring once and the leading ten covering roughly 10%. Sample: memory CD4+ T cells sorted from blood. These TCRs come from a man aged 25 to 40 in good health. CDR3s include the opening cysteine and the closing phenylalanine or tryptophan. The D gene is left open where the match is weak. Clone size is not always given. Where it is, it says once, few, many or a class for expanded clones.

clone size	V gene	J gene	D gene	CDR3 protein	CDR3 DNA
-	TRBV10-1	TRBJ1-4	-	CASSESQSRQFLNEKLFF	TGCGCCAGCAGTGAATCCCAAAGTCGACAGTTCCTTAATGAAAAACTGTTTTTT
few	TRBV25-1	TRBJ2-7	-	CASSEGGLFHEQYF	TGTGCCAGCAGTGAAGGGGGACTGTTCCACGAGCAGTACTTC
-	TRBV18	TRBJ2-5	TRBD1	CASSPRTQGAGETQYF	TGTGCCAGCTCACCAAGGACACAGGGGGCGGGAGAGACCCAGTACTTC
-	TRBV5-6	TRBJ1-1	-	CASSFSPEYMNTEAFF	TGTGCCAGCAGCTTTTCCCCGGAGTACATGAACACTGAAGCTTTCTTT
few	TRBV7-6	TRBJ2-5	-	CASSSHGEEQETQYF	TGTGCCAGCAGCTCCCACGGGGAGGAACAAGAGACCCAGTACTTC
once	TRBV11-2	TRBJ2-7	TRBD2	CASSSTSGNSYEQYF	TGTGCCAGCAGCTCTACTAGCGGTAACTCCTACGAGCAGTACTTC
few	TRBV7-2	TRBJ1-4	TRBD1	CASSRMTGFGEKLFF	TGTGCCAGCAGCCGGATGACAGGGTTTGGGGAAAAACTGTTTTTT
-	TRBV5-6	TRBJ2-1	-	CASRDPAGGQLRNEQFF	TGTGCCAGCAGGGACCCGGCCGGGGGACAACTACGCAATGAGCAGTTCTTC
many	TRBV18	TRBJ2-7	TRBD1	CASSPGQGREQYF	TGTGCCAGCTCCCCAGGACAGGGCAGGGAGCAGTACTTC
-	TRBV11-2	TRBJ2-1	-	CASSPGTGYNEQFF	TGTGCCAGCAGCCCAGGGACTGGATACAATGAGCAGTTCTTC
-	TRBV10-3	TRBJ2-5	-	CAISPGETQYF	TGTGCCATCAGTCCTGGAGAGACCCAGTACTTC
-	TRBV5-1	TRBJ2-7	-	CASSVLTDYEQYF	TGCGCCAGCAGCGTCCTGACAGATTACGAGCAGTACTTC
-	TRBV28	TRBJ2-7	-	CASSFRGRSHEQYF	TGTGCCAGCAGTTTCAGGGGAAGATCCCACGAGCAGTACTTC
-	TRBV5-1	TRBJ2-7	-	CASSLDPKSYEQYF	TGCGCCAGCAGCTTGGACCCGAAGTCCTACGAGCAGTACTTC
-	TRBV6-1	TRBJ2-5	-	CASSDSPGETQYF	TGTGCCAGCAGTGACTCACCCGGTGAGACCCAGTACTTC
few	TRBV11-2	TRBJ2-2	TRBD2	CASSVGLAGVRYTGELFF	TGTGCCAGCAGCGTGGGACTAGCGGGAGTTAGGTACACCGGGGAGCTGTTTTTT
-	TRBV14	TRBJ2-2	-	CASSQDLNTGELFF	TGTGCCAGCAGCCAAGATCTTAACACCGGGGAGCTGTTTTTT
-	TRBV7-9	TRBJ2-7	-	CASSLGTVSYEQYF	TGTGCCAGCAGCTTAGGGACGGTCTCCTACGAGCAGTACTTC
-	TRBV10-1	TRBJ1-1	-	CASSETLQAVGYF	TGCGCCAGCAGTGAAACTCTTCAGGCAGTCGGATATTTT
-	TRBV7-8	TRBJ1-3	TRBD1	CASSAQTGVGNTIYF	TGTGCCAGCAGCGCCCAGACAGGGGTTGGAAACACCATATATTTT
-	TRBV29-1	TRBJ2-1	-	CSGDGGGRRDEQFF	TGCAGCGGGGACGGTGGGGGACGTAGGGATGAGCAGTTCTTC
-	TRBV14	TRBJ2-7	-	CASSPQSSYEQYF	TGTGCCAGCAGCCCGCAGAGCTCCTACGAGCAGTACTTC
-	TRBV12-2	TRBJ2-5	-	CASRLALCVTAGGETQYF	TGTGCAAGTCGCTTAGCGCTATGTGTCACAGCGGGCGGAGAGACCCAGTACTTC
-	TRBV6-5	TRBJ2-3	-	CASSYSYRDTQYF	TGTGCCAGCAGTTACTCTTATAGAGATACGCAGTATTTT
-	TRBV7-4	TRBJ2-2	TRBD2	CASSVRTSQNTGELFF	TGTGCCAGCAGCGTGCGGACTAGCCAAAACACCGGGGAGCTGTTTTTT
-	TRBV28	TRBJ2-1	TRBD2	CASSQFFTLLAGYNEQFF	TGTGCCAGCAGTCAATTTTTTACTTTACTAGCGGGATACAATGAGCAGTTCTTC
-	TRBV5-1	TRBJ2-1	-	CASSRGASYNEQFF	TGCGCCAGCAGCAGGGGTGCCTCCTACAATGAGCAGTTCTTC
few	TRBV9	TRBJ1-2	TRBD1	CASSVELWDRGSSGRVYTF	TGTGCCAGCAGCGTAGAGCTCTGGGACAGGGGGAGCTCTGGCCGTGTCTACACCTTC
-	TRBV11-3	TRBJ2-3	TRBD2	CASSKSSGRAGADTQYF	TGTGCCAGCAGCAAAAGTAGCGGGAGGGCCGGTGCAGATACGCAGTATTTT
-	TRBV28	TRBJ1-2	-	CASSLGFRARDYGYTF	TGTGCCAGCAGTTTGGGGTTCAGGGCAAGGGATTATGGCTACACCTTC
few	TRBV11-3	TRBJ2-5	-	CASSLRTGETQYF	TGTGCCAGCAGCCTCCGGACGGGCGAGACCCAGTACTTC
-	TRBV9	TRBJ2-2	TRBD2	CASSTGGSWGTGELFF	TGTGCCAGCAGCACAGGCGGGAGCTGGGGCACCGGGGAGCTGTTTTTT
once	TRBV6-1	TRBJ2-7	TRBD2	CASKLAGGSHEQYF	TGTGCCAGCAAGCTTGCGGGAGGCTCCCACGAGCAGTACTTC
-	TRBV27	TRBJ1-3	TRBD1	CASSLSTGQAGNTIYF	TGTGCCAGCAGTTTATCAACGGGACAGGCTGGAAACACCATATATTTT
once	TRBV6-5	TRBJ2-5	TRBD1	CASVFGTAHQETQYF	TGTGCCAGCGTCTTCGGGACAGCGCATCAAGAGACCCAGTACTTC
-	TRBV25-1	TRBJ2-3	TRBD2	CASSEAGGSTDTQYF	TGTGCCAGCAGTGAGGCGGGAGGGAGCACAGATACGCAGTATTTT
-	TRBV6-1	TRBJ1-2	-	CASSEWGGRVGYGYTF	TGTGCCAGCAGTGAATGGGGAGGGAGGGTCGGGTATGGCTACACCTTC
-	TRBV29-1	TRBJ1-1	-	CSVVKGDGTEAFF	TGCAGCGTTGTAAAGGGGGATGGCACTGAAGCTTTCTTT
-	TRBV4-1	TRBJ1-1	-	CASSQEEGTEAFF	TGCGCCAGCAGCCAAGAGGAGGGCACTGAAGCTTTCTTT
many	TRBV5-1	TRBJ2-2	-	CASSLQAGTGELFF	TGCGCCAGCAGCTTGCAGGCGGGCACCGGGGAGCTGTTTTTT
-	TRBV7-6	TRBJ2-1	TRBD1	CASSLGKTGQTEQFF	TGTGCCAGCAGCTTAGGCAAGACAGGGCAGACTGAGCAGTTCTTC
few	TRBV5-1	TRBJ1-2	-	CASSWETGNYGYTF	TGCGCCAGCAGCTGGGAAACTGGGAACTATGGCTACACCTTC
many	TRBV28	TRBJ2-2	-	CASRGGYVGELFF	TGTGCCAGCAGGGGGGGCTATGTCGGGGAGCTGTTTTTT
-	TRBV11-2	TRBJ2-5	-	CASRFNRDETQYF	TGTGCCAGCAGATTCAACAGGGATGAGACCCAGTACTTC
-	TRBV5-6	TRBJ2-4	TRBD2	CASSTPGGVRADF	TGTGCCAGCAGCACCCCGGGGGGGGTTCGGGCGGACTTC
-	TRBV7-9	TRBJ2-3	-	CASSSRADTQYF	TGTGCCAGCAGCTCCCGGGCAGATACGCAGTATTTT
few	TRBV10-3	TRBJ1-4	-	CAISDPRGNEKLFF	TGTGCCATCAGCGATCCCCGGGGTAATGAAAAACTGTTTTTT
-	TRBV5-1	TRBJ2-5	TRBD2	CASETSGSGETQYF	TGCGCCAGCGAGACTAGCGGGAGCGGGGAGACCCAGTACTTC
many	TRBV14	TRBJ2-1	-	CASSQQAGWSYNEQFF	TGTGCCAGCAGCCAACAGGCGGGGTGGTCCTACAATGAGCAGTTCTTC
few	TRBV7-2	TRBJ1-2	-	CASSLGPDYGYTF	TGTGCCAGCAGCTTAGGGCCAGATTATGGCTACACCTTC
-	TRBV29-1	TRBJ2-1	-	CSGRGGNEQFF	TGCAGCGGGAGAGGAGGAAATGAGCAGTTCTTC
-	TRBV10-2	TRBJ1-1	-	CASSDATPNTEAFF	TGCGCCAGCAGTGATGCGACTCCTAACACTGAAGCTTTCTTT
-	TRBV29-1	TRBJ2-1	-	CSVGGSGTLKATEQFF	TGCAGCGTTGGGGGGTCGGGGACCCTGAAGGCTACTGAGCAGTTCTTC
-	TRBV6-4	TRBJ2-7	-	CASSDLMGEQYF	TGTGCCAGCAGTGACTTAATGGGCGAGCAGTACTTC
few	TRBV6-1	TRBJ2-7	-	CASLSLGSHEQYF	TGTGCCAGCCTGAGTTTGGGGAGCCACGAGCAGTACTTC
few	TRBV28	TRBJ2-7	-	CASSLRQMVPYEQYF	TGTGCCAGCAGTTTACGACAGATGGTCCCCTACGAGCAGTACTTC
-	TRBV5-6	TRBJ1-3	-	CASSLIPGSGNTIYF	TGTGCCAGCAGCTTGATTCCCGGCTCTGGAAACACCATATATTTT
-	TRBV2	TRBJ2-7	-	CASSLKYEQYF	TGTGCCAGCAGCCTCAAATACGAGCAGTACTTC
once	TRBV2	TRBJ2-2	TRBD2	CASSRSGIVNTGELFF	TGTGCCAGCAGTCGGAGCGGGATAGTGAACACCGGGGAGCTGTTTTTT
few	TRBV5-6	TRBJ2-7	TRBD1	CASSTITGTGYYEQYF	TGTGCCAGCAGCACCATAACCGGGACAGGCTATTACGAGCAGTACTTC